The 24 T cell receptor beta chains listed next were all sequenced from one sample in a study of blood T cell repertoires in COVID-19. The method was immunoSEQ multiplex PCR; TCRdb's version includes in-frame clones alone and lacks a portion of them. In the table there are fewer than 200,000 clones, less than 85% of which are singletons. Sequencing used peripheral blood. These receptors all come from a woman aged 80 or over with acute or convalescent COVID-19.

The chain joins TRBV7-2 to TRBJ2-1, with 8 bases fitting TRBD2. The V gene end was trimmed by 1 base and the J gene end by 9 bases; junction bases not matched to a gene: 8. Germline V gives CDR1 SGHTA, CDR2 FQGNSA. The CDR3 extends over 15 amino acids. Written as DNA, the CDR3 is TGTGCCAGCAGCTTAGTATCCGGGAGGGTTGGTGAGCAGTTCTTC. This translates into CASSLVSGRVGEQFF.

This clone was detected a few times. This chain joins TRBV5-4 and TRBJ1-2, with D perhaps TRBD1 (6 bases). V was clipped by 6 bases and J by 2 bases, with 17 bases between them. The CDR3 runs to 15 residues. Germline lookup yields CDR1 SGHNT and CDR2 YYREEE (reference sequence). CDR3 nucleotide sequence: TGTGCCAGCACCAAAAGGGACAACTTAAACTATGGCTACACCTTC. This translates into CASTKRDNLNYGYTF.

The V call is TRBV5-1, the J call TRBJ1-6, with TRBD1 as a possible D gene (6 bases). This CDR3 contains 16 residues. Germline V lookup: CDR1 SGHRS, CDR2 YFSETQ. V lost 4 bases and J 10 bases, leaving 21 bases between the germline ends. CDR3 region: CASSRTPGPQGSPLHF. As DNA, the CDR3 is TGCGCCAGCAGCCGAACTCCGGGACCGCAGGGGTCACCCCTCCACTTT. Filled out from reference TRBV5-1 and TRBJ1-6, the complete variable domain reads KAGVTQTPRYLIKTRGQQVTLSCSPISGHRSVSWYQQTPGQGLQFLFEYFSETQRNKGNFPGRFSGRQFSNSRSEMNVSTLELGDSALYLCASSRTPGPQGSPLHFGNGTRLTVT.

This chain connects TRBV28 to TRBJ1-4; TRBD1 is a possible D gene (5 bases). V gave up 6 bases and J gave up 3 bases, with 11 bases separating them. Germline V gives CDR1 MDHEN, CDR2 SYDVKM. This CDR3 comprises 14 residues. The CDR3 DNA reads as TGTGCCAGCAGCCGTGGGGGGGCTAATGAAAAACTGTTTTTT. Amino acid sequence: CASSRGGANEKLFF.

This chain links TRBV14 with TRBJ1-5; weak D call: TRBD1 (6 bases). This CDR3 is 14 amino acids long. Germline V gene sequence: CDR1 SGHDN, CDR2 FVKESK. Trimming left V 3 bases short and J 6 bases short, with 12 bases between. In DNA, the CDR3 is TGTGCCAGCAGCCACAACAGGGAAAGTCAGCCCCAGCATTTT. Translation: CASSHNRESQPQHF. The whole variable domain, filled in from reference TRBV14 and TRBJ1-5, reads EAGVTQFPSHSVIEKGQTVTLRCDPISGHDNLYWYRRVMGKEIKFLLHFVKESKQDESGMPNNRFLAERTGGTYSTLKVQPAELEDSGVYFCASSHNRESQPQHFGDGTRLSIL.

The chain combines TRBV27 with TRBJ1-2, with 9 positions matching TRBD1. The CDR3 is made up of 13 amino acids. Germline loops: CDR1 MNHEY, CDR2 SMNVEV (reference sequence). J lost 8 bases, V lost 8 bases, and 9 bases had no gene match. The CDR3 is CASRQTGGRGYTF. In DNA form, the CDR3 reads TGTGCCAGCCGTCAAACAGGGGGCCGCGGCTACACCTTC.

This clone showed up just once. The chain recombines TRBV21-1 with TRBJ1-4; whether TRBD1, the table's D call, matches the DNA was not checked. TRBV21-1 is given as a pseudogene. This CDR3 has 17 residues. The CDR3 nucleotides are TGTGCCAGCAGCGAAGGGACAGGGGGTGCAACTAATGAAAAACTGTTTTTT. This codes for CASSEGTGGATNEKLFF.

This clone has just a few counts. This chain uses TRBV28 with TRBJ2-5; the match to TRBD2 covers 9 bases. Germline V gives CDR1 MDHEN, CDR2 SYDVKM. The CDR3 is 13 residues long. Trimming at V came to 10 bases and at J to 5 bases, leaving 8 bases not matched to a gene. This CDR3 reads CATLSGSRETQYF. The CDR3 DNA reads TGTGCCACCCTTAGCGGGAGCCGGGAGACCCAGTACTTC.

This chain connects TRBV7-2 to TRBJ2-4; TRBD2 is a possible D gene (5 bases). Per germline, CDR1 SGHTA and CDR2 FQGNSA. This CDR3 is built from 15 residues. Trimming cost V 0 bases and J 8 bases, with 14 bases left between them. CDR3 amino acids: CASSLAGNSLDIQYF. The CDR3 DNA sequence: TGTGCCAGCAGCTTAGCCGGGAACTCCCTAGACATTCAGTACTTC.

The genes are TRBV27 and TRBJ1-5; the D gene is possibly TRBD1 (5 bases). Germline values: CDR1 MNHEY, CDR2 SMNVEV (reference sequence). This CDR3 is 13 amino acids long. Trimming left V 8 bases short and J 7 bases short, with 15 bases between. The CDR3 DNA reads as TGTGCCAGCGGCTTCTCTAGGGGACAGCCCCAGCATTTT. Its translation: CASGFSRGQPQHF.

The V call is TRBV28, the J call TRBJ2-7, with 7 positions matching TRBD1. The V gene end was trimmed by 7 bases and the J gene end by 4 bases; junction bases not matched to a gene: 7. Germline lookup yields CDR1 MDHEN and CDR2 SYDVKM. The CDR3 extends over 13 amino acids. In DNA, the CDR3 is TGTGCCAGCAAGGGGGCAGGTCAGTACGAGCAGTACTTC. It codes for CASKGAGQYEQYF.

The chain couples TRBV4-1 to TRBJ1-1, with TRBD1 matching over 8 bases. V was pared by 2 bases and J by 5 bases, with 4 bases of the junction left unmatched. CDR3 size: 14 residues. Germline lookup yields CDR1 MGHRA and CDR2 YSYEKL. The CDR3 DNA is TGCGCCAGCAGCCAACTACAGGGGGTGACTGAAGCTTTCTTT. Protein product: CASSQLQGVTEAFF.

The chain joins TRBV20-1 to TRBJ2-1; D is ambiguous. CDR3 size: 12 residues. CDR1 is DFQATT, CDR2 SNEGSKA, per germline (reference sequence). Trimming took 3 bases from V and 6 from J, leaving 9 bases between them. The CDR3 sequence: CSASRGPNEQFF. In DNA form, the CDR3 reads TGCAGTGCTAGTCGAGGCCCCAATGAGCAGTTCTTC.

The CDR3 loop reads CASSLAATSGRLQYF. The CDR3 DNA is TGTGCCAGCAGCTTAGCCGCTACTAGCGGGAGGCTTCAGTACTTC. The rearrangement uses TRBV11-2 and TRBJ2-5, with 12 bases identical to TRBD2. There are 15 residues in the CDR3. Germline values: CDR1 SGHAT, CDR2 FQNNGV. With 1 base clipped from V and 11 bases from J, the junction kept 8 bases outside the gene matches.

This chain uses TRBV30 with TRBJ1-5; 7 positions agree with TRBD1. After removal of 5 bases from V and 5 bases from J, the junction contained 6 bases not matched to a gene. CDR3 length: 13 residues. CDR1 and CDR2 from the germline V gene are GTSNPN and SVGIG (reference sequence). The CDR3: CAWAGQADQPQHF. CDR3 DNA: TGTGCCTGGGCCGGACAGGCGGATCAGCCCCAGCATTTT.

This chain joins TRBV28 and TRBJ1-6; the match to TRBD1 covers 9 bases. Germline assignment: CDR1 MDHEN and CDR2 SYDVKM. The CDR3 totals 15 residues. V trimming: 2 bases; J trimming: 9 bases; junction bases outside the gene matches: 5. CDR3 loop: CASSLPDRGGSPLHF. The CDR3 nucleotides read TGTGCCAGCAGTTTACCGGACAGGGGAGGTTCACCCCTCCACTTT. The complete variable domain, with remaining parts taken from reference TRBV28 and TRBJ1-6, reads DVKVTQSSRYLVKRTGEKVFLECVQDMDHENMFWYRQDPGLGLRLIYFSYDVKMKEKGDIPEGYSVSREKKERFSLILESASTNQTSMYLCASSLPDRGGSPLHFGNGTRLTVT.

The gene calls are TRBV9 and TRBJ1-5; 8 bases align to TRBD1. The CDR3 runs 14 residues. V shed 3 bases, J shed 4 bases, and the junction held 3 bases outside the gene matches. The germline gives CDR1 SGDLS, CDR2 YYNGEE. In DNA form, the CDR3 reads TGTGCCAGCAGCGAGACAGGGGAGAATCAGCCCCAGCATTTT. Its translation: CASSETGENQPQHF.

The V and J genes are TRBV6-1 and TRBJ2-5; possible D gene TRBD1, 6 bases. Germline V CDR1 and CDR2: MNHNS, SASEGT. Trimming pared 3 bases from V and 5 bases from J, leaving 16 bases between. The CDR3 length is 15 residues. CDR3 coding DNA: TGTGCCAGCAGTGATTTGGGGTTTAGGGGGGAGACCCAGTACTTC. Translated, it gives CASSDLGFRGETQYF.

This chain connects TRBV28 to TRBJ1-1; D possibly corresponds to TRBD1 (6 bases). This CDR3 is built from 13 residues. Germline CDR1 and CDR2: MDHEN and SYDVKM. Trimming took off 6 bases at V and 3 bases at J, with 11 bases between the two ends. CDR3 sequence: CASSYRQDTEAFF. The CDR3 region has the DNA TGTGCCAGCAGCTATAGACAGGACACTGAAGCTTTCTTT.

This clone was seen a handful of times. This chain connects TRBV6-5 to TRBJ2-7; 7 positions agree with TRBD2. This CDR3 region has 14 residues. The V and J ends lost 6 bases and 5 bases, in that order; junction bases with no gene match: 10. Germline loops: CDR1 MNHEY, CDR2 SVGAGI. CDR3 in amino acids: CASSGREAAHEQYF. CDR3 bases: TGTGCCAGCAGCGGACGGGAGGCTGCCCACGAGCAGTACTTC.

V is TRBV7-9 and J is TRBJ1-5, with TRBD1 as a possible D gene (6 bases). The CDR3 extends over 15 amino acids. Trimming shortened V by 3 bases and J by 6 bases, and 15 bases separated the two germline ends. Germline V lookup: CDR1 SEHNR, CDR2 FQNEAQ (reference sequence). The CDR3 DNA reads TGTGCCAGCAGCTTCGGGACACTCCAGGGTCAGCCCCAGCATTTT. Its translation: CASSFGTLQGQPQHF.

This clone was counted only a few times. V and J are TRBV18 and TRBJ2-2; D is perhaps TRBD2 (5 bases). The CDR3 is 16 amino acids. V was trimmed by 6 bases and J by 4 bases, leaving 18 bases between them. CDR1 is KGHSH, CDR2 LQKENI, per germline. Written as DNA, the CDR3 is TGTGCCAGCTCTCCTTTGGTACTAGTAAGCACCGGGGAGCTGTTTTTT. Its protein is CASSPLVLVSTGELFF.

This clone was detected only once. The chain carries TRBV5-1 and TRBJ2-1, with D possibly TRBD2 on 6 matching bases. CDR1 is SGHRS and CDR2 is YFSETQ in the germline V gene. CDR3 length equals 16 residues. With 4 bases removed from V and 0 bases from J, the gap between germline ends came to 14 bases. The CDR3 loop is CASSIGTWSSYNEQFF. The CDR3 DNA follows: TGCGCCAGCAGCATTGGGACTTGGAGCTCCTACAATGAGCAGTTCTTC.

The chain combines TRBV18 with TRBJ2-7, with 12 positions matching TRBD2. Germline V gene lookup returns CDR1 KGHSH and CDR2 LQKENI. Unmatched junction bases numbered 10, after V lost 6 bases and J lost 4 bases. The CDR3 covers 16 residues. The CDR3 nucleotides read TGTGCCAGCTCCTCCGGACTAGCGGGAATACAGTACGAGCAGTACTTC. This gives the protein CASSSGLAGIQYEQYF. Combining the CDR3 with reference TRBV18 and TRBJ2-7 gives the whole variable domain NAGVMQNPRHLVRRRGQEARLRCSPMKGHSHVYWYRQLPEEGLKFMVYLQKENIIDESGMPKERFSAEFPKEGPSILRIQQVVRGDSAAYFCASSSGLAGIQYEQYFGPGTRLTVT.